A single sample is the source of the 17 T cell receptor beta chains below, sequenced in a study of blood T cell repertoires in COVID-19. The assay was immunoSEQ multiplex PCR, and TCRdb's table has in-frame clones only and misses some. Seen here are over 350,000 clones, nearly 90% observed once, and the top ten hold over 1.5%. The specimen was PBMCs or T cells enriched from blood (not recorded which). The receptors derive from a woman between 18 and 29 years old with acute COVID-19.

This sequence joins TRBV28 and TRBJ1-1; D is unclear. Trimming stripped 5 bases from V and 0 bases from J, with 13 bases between. Germline CDR1 MDHEN, CDR2 SYDVKM. The CDR3 loop spans 15 amino acids. The CDR3 loop is CASSTPGFMNTEAFF. The DNA for the CDR3 is TGTGCCAGCAGTACCCCGGGATTTATGAACACTGAAGCTTTCTTT.

The genes are TRBV7-2 and TRBJ2-2; D is perhaps TRBD2 (5 bases). V was shortened by 1 base and J by 6 bases, with 18 bases between the two germline ends. CDR3 length: 17 amino acids. Germline assignment: CDR1 SGHTA and CDR2 FQGNSA. CDR3 sequence reads: CASSLVGNGLAAGELFF. In nucleotides, the CDR3 is TGTGCCAGCAGCTTAGTCGGGAACGGGCTCGCCGCCGGGGAGCTGTTTTTT.

This clone was seen only a few times. The rearrangement joins TRBV5-1 to TRBJ1-1, with 10 bases fitting TRBD1. This CDR3 is built from 14 residues. V shed 8 bases, J shed 3 bases, and the junction held 7 bases outside the gene matches. Germline-derived CDR1 and CDR2 are SGHRS and YFSETQ. This CDR3 is CASNTGTGDTEAFF. CDR3 bases: TGCGCCAGTAATACCGGGACAGGGGACACTGAAGCTTTCTTT.

This chain connects TRBV10-3 to TRBJ1-6; D gene ambiguous. Germline V gene lookup returns CDR1 ENHRY and CDR2 SYGVKD. This CDR3 is 12 amino acids long. Trimming took 6 bases from V and 8 from J, leaving 8 bases between them. The CDR3 DNA follows: TGTGCCATCAGGGTAGGAGATTCACCCCTCCACTTT. It yields the protein CAIRVGDSPLHF.

The chain is built from TRBV9 and TRBJ2-1, with 12 bases fitting TRBD2. The CDR3 consists of 15 residues. V was pared by 3 bases and J by 6 bases, with 4 bases of the junction left unmatched. Per the germline V gene, CDR1 is SGDLS and CDR2 is YYNGEE. CDR3: CASSATSGSFNEQFF. In DNA form, the CDR3 reads TGTGCCAGCAGCGCGACTAGCGGGAGTTTCAATGAGCAGTTCTTC.

The chain uses TRBV15 and TRBJ1-1; D unclear. This CDR3 comprises 14 residues. CDR1 and CDR2 (germline): LNHNV, YYDKDF (reference sequence). V was trimmed by 5 bases and J by 6 bases, leaving 16 bases between them. Written as DNA, the CDR3 is TGTGCCACCAGCCCCCGGGGAATAAACCCTGAAGCTTTCTTT. Translating gives CATSPRGINPEAFF.

This clone occurred once. The rearrangement joins TRBV4-1 to TRBJ1-2; D is perhaps TRBD1 (5 bases). The CDR3 has 16 amino acids. In germline, CDR1 is MGHRA, CDR2 YSYEKL. Trimming pared 1 base from V and 9 bases from J, leaving 21 bases between. The CDR3 nucleotides are TGCGCCAGCAGCCAAGGTAGGGGTTCGGTGAAAAACAGCTACACCTTC. Protein sequence: CASSQGRGSVKNSYTF.

The chain has TRBV7-3 and TRBJ2-1, with 14 bases identical to TRBD2. The CDR3 covers 20 residues. After removal of 5 bases from V and 6 bases from J, the junction contained 18 bases not matched to a gene. Per germline, CDR1 SGHTA and CDR2 FQGTGA. The CDR3 region has the DNA TGTGCCAGCAGCCGCTATCCGACTAGCGGGGGGGCCGCTGTGGGCAATGAGCAGTTCTTC. Its protein is CASSRYPTSGGAAVGNEQFF.

The genes are TRBV19 and TRBJ1-2; D possibly corresponds to TRBD1 (5 bases). In germline, CDR1 is LNHDA, CDR2 SQIVND (reference sequence). Trimming pared 1 base from V and 10 bases from J, leaving 13 bases between. The CDR3 is made up of 13 amino acids. The CDR3: CASSIGAGQIYTF. The CDR3 nucleotides read TGTGCCAGTAGTATAGGGGCGGGGCAGATCTACACCTTC.

The chain carries TRBV10-1 and TRBJ1-1, with TRBD1 identical over 7 bases. The CDR3 length is 17 residues. Germline V gene data show CDR1 as WNHNN and CDR2 as SYGVQD (reference sequence). The V segment lost 1 base and the J segment 0 bases; nucleotides outside the gene matches: 8. The CDR3 coding sequence is TGCGCCAGCAGTGAGTTTCGGGACAGTACCATGAACACTGAAGCTTTCTTT. Translating it yields CASSEFRDSTMNTEAFF.

Here the CDR3 DNA reads TGTGCCAGCAGCTTGAGAAGTAACAATGAGCAGTTCTTC. Its translation: CASSLRSNNEQFF. The V call is TRBV7-3, the J call TRBJ2-1; no clear D. V shed 3 bases and J shed 5 bases, with 8 bases lying between them. Per germline, CDR1 SGHTA and CDR2 FQGTGA. This CDR3 contains 13 residues.

J is TRBJ1-5 and V is TRBV9; perhaps TRBD1 as D (5 bases). V gave up 4 bases and J gave up 3 bases, with 14 bases separating them. This CDR3 has 15 amino acids. Germline V gene lookup returns CDR1 SGDLS and CDR2 YYNGEE. As DNA, the CDR3 is TGTGCCAGCAGCCAAAGCGGAGGGGACAATCAGCCCCAGCATTTT. Translated, it gives CASSQSGGDNQPQHF.

The chain is built from TRBV2 and TRBJ2-5, with TRBD2 identical over 11 bases. The ends lost 2 bases at V and 1 base at J; junction bases unmatched: 3. The CDR3 totals 16 residues. Germline V gene sequence: CDR1 SNHLY, CDR2 FYNNEI. CDR3 protein: CASSERGLAVQETQYF. The CDR3 nucleotides read TGTGCCAGCAGTGAAAGGGGACTAGCGGTCCAAGAGACCCAGTACTTC.

This clone was counted a single time. This chain connects TRBV19 to TRBJ1-2; TRBD1 matches 8 bases. V shed 3 bases, J shed 5 bases, and the junction held 8 bases outside the gene matches. The V gene's germline CDR1 is LNHDA and CDR2 SQIVND (reference sequence). The CDR3 length is 15 residues. The CDR3 nucleotides are TGTGCCAGTAGTATCAGTGGGACAGGCTTTTATGGCTACACCTTC. It specifies CASSISGTGFYGYTF.

The rearrangement links TRBV2 to TRBJ1-5; D uncertain. Germline lookup yields CDR1 SNHLY and CDR2 FYNNEI. Deletions cut 3 bases from V and 0 bases from J, with 9 bases between. The CDR3 contains 15 residues. The CDR3 here is CASSETGYSNQPQHF. The CDR3 nucleotides read TGTGCCAGCAGTGAGACGGGATATAGCAATCAGCCCCAGCATTTT.

CDR3 bases: TGTGCCACCAGCGTGAGGGGGGGCTTTCAGCCCCAGCATTTT. It specifies CATSVRGGFQPQHF. The chain uses TRBV15 and TRBJ1-5, with a tentative D call TRBD1 (6 bases). Germline loops: CDR1 LNHNV, CDR2 YYDKDF (reference sequence). Trimming removed 5 bases at V and 6 bases at J, with 14 bases between. The CDR3 extends over 14 amino acids. Together with reference TRBV15 and TRBJ1-5, the CDR3 gives the full variable domain: DAMVIQNPRYQVTQFGKPVTLSCSQTLNHNVMYWYQQKSSQAPKLLFHYYDKDFNNEADTPDNFQSRRPNTSFCFLDIRSPGLGDTAMYLCATSVRGGFQPQHFGDGTRLSIL.

The rearrangement joins TRBV4-3 to TRBJ2-3; TRBD2 agrees at 14 bases. V lost 3 bases to trimming and J lost 3 bases; unmatched junction nucleotides: 8. Germline values: CDR1 LGHNA, CDR2 YSLEER. The CDR3 runs 18 residues. The CDR3 is CASSQGTSGRIYTDTQYF. In DNA form, the CDR3 reads TGCGCCAGCAGCCAGGGGACTAGCGGGAGAATTTATACAGATACGCAGTATTTT.